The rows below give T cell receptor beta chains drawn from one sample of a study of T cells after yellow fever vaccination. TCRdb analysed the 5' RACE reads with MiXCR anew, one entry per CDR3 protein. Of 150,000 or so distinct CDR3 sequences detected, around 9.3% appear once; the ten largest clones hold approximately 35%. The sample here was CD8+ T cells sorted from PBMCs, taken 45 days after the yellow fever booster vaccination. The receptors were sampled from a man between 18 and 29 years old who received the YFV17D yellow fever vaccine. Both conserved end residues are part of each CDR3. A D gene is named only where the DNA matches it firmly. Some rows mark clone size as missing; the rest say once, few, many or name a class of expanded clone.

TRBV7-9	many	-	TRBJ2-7	CASSLGTVSDEQYF	TGTGCCAGCAGCTTAGGGACAGTTAGCGACGAGCAGTACTTC
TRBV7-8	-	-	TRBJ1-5	CASSLAVSNSNQPQHF	TGTGCCAGCAGCTTAGCTGTCAGCAATAGCAATCAGCCCCAGCATTTT
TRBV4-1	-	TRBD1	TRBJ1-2	CASSQEGQGNGYTF	TGCGCCAGCAGCCAAGAGGGACAGGGCAATGGCTACACCTTC
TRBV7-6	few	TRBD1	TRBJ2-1	CASSTRDRVYNEQFF	TGTGCCAGCAGCACCCGGGACAGGGTTTACAATGAGCAGTTCTTC
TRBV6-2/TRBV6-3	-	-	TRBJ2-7	CASSYSTGDSSYEQYF	TGTGCCAGCAGTTACTCGACCGGGGATAGCTCCTACGAGCAGTACTTC
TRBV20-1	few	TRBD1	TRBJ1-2	CSARELRTGYGYTF	TGCAGTGCTAGGGAACTCAGGACAGGCTATGGCTACACCTTC
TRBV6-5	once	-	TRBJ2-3	CASSLYSGYPDTQYF	TGTGCCAGCAGCCTATATTCGGGATACCCAGATACGCAGTATTTT
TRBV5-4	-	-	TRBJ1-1	CASSLAEDEAFF	TGTGCCAGCAGCTTGGCCGAGGATGAAGCTTTCTTT
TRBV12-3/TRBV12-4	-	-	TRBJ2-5	CASSIWDVGDSQETQYF	TGTGCCAGCAGCATCTGGGATGTGGGGGACTCACAAGAGACCCAGTACTTC
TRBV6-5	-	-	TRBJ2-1	CASSYSPQQERDEQFF	TGTGCCAGCAGTTACTCGCCGCAGCAGGAGAGGGATGAGCAGTTCTTC